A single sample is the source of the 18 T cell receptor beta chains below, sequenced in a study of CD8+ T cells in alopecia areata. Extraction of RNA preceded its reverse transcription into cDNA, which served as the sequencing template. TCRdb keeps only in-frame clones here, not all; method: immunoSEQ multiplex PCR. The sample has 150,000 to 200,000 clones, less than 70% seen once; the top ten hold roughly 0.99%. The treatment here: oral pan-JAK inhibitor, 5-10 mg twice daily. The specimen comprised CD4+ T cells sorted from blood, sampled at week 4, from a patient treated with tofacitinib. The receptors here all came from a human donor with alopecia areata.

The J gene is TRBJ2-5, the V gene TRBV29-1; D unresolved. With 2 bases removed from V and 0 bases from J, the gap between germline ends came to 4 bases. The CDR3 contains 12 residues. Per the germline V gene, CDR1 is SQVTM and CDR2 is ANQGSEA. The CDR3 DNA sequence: TGCAGCGTTGAACAGAACCAAGAGACCCAGTACTTC. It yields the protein CSVEQNQETQYF. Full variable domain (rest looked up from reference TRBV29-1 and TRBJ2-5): SAVISQKPSRDICQRGTSLTIQCQVDSQVTMMFWYRQQPGQSLTLIATANQGSEATYESGFVIDKFPISRPNLTFSTLTVSNMSPEDSSIYLCSVEQNQETQYFGPGTRLLVL.

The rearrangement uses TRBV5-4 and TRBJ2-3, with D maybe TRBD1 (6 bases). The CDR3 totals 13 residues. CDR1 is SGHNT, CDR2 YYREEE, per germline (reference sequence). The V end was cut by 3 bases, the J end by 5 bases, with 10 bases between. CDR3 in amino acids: CASSYGQQDTQYF. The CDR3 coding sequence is TGTGCCAGCAGCTACGGACAGCAAGATACGCAGTATTTT.

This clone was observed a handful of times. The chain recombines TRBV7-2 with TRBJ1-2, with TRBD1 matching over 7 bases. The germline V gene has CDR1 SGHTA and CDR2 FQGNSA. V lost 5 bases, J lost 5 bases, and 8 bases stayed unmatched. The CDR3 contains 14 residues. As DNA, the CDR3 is TGTGCCAGCAGCGTTCGACAGGGTTCTTATGGCTACACCTTC. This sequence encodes CASSVRQGSYGYTF.

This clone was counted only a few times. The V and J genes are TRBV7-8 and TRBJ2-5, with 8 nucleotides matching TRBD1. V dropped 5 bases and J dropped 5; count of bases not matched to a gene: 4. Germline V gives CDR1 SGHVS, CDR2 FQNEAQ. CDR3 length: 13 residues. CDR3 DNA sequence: TGTGCCAGCAGCGCGGACAGGGCCGAGACCCAGTACTTC. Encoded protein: CASSADRAETQYF.

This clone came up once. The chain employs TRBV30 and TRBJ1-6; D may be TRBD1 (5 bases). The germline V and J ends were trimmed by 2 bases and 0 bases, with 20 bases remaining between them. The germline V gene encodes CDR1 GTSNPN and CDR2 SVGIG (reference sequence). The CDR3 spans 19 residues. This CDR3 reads CAWSPDPGATVSYNSPLHF. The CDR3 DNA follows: TGTGCCTGGAGTCCGGACCCTGGGGCCACCGTCTCCTATAATTCACCCCTCCACTTT. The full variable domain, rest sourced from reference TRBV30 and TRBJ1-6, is SQTIHQWPATLVQPVGSPLSLECTVEGTSNPNLYWYRQAAGRGLQLLFYSVGIGQISSEVPQNLSASRPQDRQFILSSKKLLLSDSGFYLCAWSPDPGATVSYNSPLHFGNGTRLTVT.

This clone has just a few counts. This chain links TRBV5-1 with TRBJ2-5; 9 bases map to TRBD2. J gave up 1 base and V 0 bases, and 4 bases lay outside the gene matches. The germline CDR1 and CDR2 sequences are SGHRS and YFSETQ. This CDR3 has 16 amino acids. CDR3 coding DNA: TGCGCCAGCAGCTTGGGACTAGCGGCGGCCCAAGAGACCCAGTACTTC. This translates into CASSLGLAAAQETQYF.

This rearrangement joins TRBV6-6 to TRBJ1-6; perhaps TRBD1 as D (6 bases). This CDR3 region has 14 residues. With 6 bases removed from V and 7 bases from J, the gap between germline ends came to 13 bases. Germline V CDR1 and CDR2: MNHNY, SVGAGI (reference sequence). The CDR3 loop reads CASSNRAVNSPLHF. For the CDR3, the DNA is TGTGCCAGCAGCAACAGGGCAGTGAATTCACCCCTCCACTTT.

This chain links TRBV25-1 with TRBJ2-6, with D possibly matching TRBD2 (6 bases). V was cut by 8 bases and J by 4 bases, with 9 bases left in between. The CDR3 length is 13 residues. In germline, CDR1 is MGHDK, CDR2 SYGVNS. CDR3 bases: TGTGCCAGCTCGGGGGTCGGGGCCAACGTCCTGACTTTC. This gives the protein CASSGVGANVLTF.

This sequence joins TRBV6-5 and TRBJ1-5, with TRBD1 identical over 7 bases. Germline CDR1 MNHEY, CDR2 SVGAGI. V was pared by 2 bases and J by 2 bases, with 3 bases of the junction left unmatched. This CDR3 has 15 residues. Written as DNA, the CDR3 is TGTGCCAGCAGTTACGACAGGGTGGGCAATCAGCCCCAGCATTTT. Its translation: CASSYDRVGNQPQHF.

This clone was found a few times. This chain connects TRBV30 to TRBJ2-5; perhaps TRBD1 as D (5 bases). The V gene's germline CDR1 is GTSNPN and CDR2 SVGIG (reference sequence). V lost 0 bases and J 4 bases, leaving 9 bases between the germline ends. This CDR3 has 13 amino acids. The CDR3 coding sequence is TGTGCCTGGAGTGTAATTAGGGGAGAGACCCAGTACTTC. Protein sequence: CAWSVIRGETQYF.

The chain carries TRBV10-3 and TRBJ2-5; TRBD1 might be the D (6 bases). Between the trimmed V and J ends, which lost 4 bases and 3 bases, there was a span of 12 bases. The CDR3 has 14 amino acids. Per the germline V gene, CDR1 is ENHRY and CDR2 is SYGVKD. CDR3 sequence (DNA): TGTGCCATCAGTGGAGGGGGAGTGGAAGAGACCCAGTACTTC. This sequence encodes CAISGGGVEETQYF.

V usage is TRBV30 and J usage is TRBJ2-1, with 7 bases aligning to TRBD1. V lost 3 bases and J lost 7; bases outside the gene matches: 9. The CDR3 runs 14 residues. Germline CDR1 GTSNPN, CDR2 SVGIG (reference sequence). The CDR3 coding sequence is TGTGCCTGGAGAAAAGGGGGCCAGTTTAATGAGCAGTTCTTC. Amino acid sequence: CAWRKGGQFNEQFF.

The CDR3 DNA is TGCAGCGTAGGAGGAGCTGACAGGGGCGGTAATGAAAAACTGTTTTTT. Protein product: CSVGGADRGGNEKLFF. The rearrangement joins TRBV29-1 to TRBJ1-4; 8 bases are shared with TRBD1. J lost 4 bases, V lost 6 bases, and 13 bases had no gene match. CDR3 length: 16 amino acids. In germline, CDR1 is SQVTM, CDR2 ANQGSEA.

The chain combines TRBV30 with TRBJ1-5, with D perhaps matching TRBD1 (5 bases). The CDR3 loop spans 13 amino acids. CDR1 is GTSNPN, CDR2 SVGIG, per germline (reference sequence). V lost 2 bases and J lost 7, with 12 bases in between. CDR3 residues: CAWSSGVRQPQHF. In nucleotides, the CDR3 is TGTGCCTGGAGTTCGGGGGTACGGCAGCCCCAGCATTTT.

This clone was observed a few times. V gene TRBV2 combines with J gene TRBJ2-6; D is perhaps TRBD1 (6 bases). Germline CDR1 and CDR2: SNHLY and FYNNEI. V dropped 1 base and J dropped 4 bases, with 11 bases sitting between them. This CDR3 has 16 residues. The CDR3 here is CASSEGQDRGANVLTF. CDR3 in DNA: TGTGCCAGCAGTGAAGGACAGGATCGAGGGGCCAACGTCCTGACTTTC.

In nucleotides, the CDR3 is TGCAGCGGGAGGACTAGTTCGCAAGAGACCCAGTACTTC. Protein sequence: CSGRTSSQETQYF. This chain joins TRBV29-1 and TRBJ2-5, with TRBD2 identical over 7 bases. V gave up 7 bases and J gave up 2 bases; unmatched junction bases: 7. The CDR3 contains 13 residues. In germline, CDR1 is SQVTM, CDR2 ANQGSEA.

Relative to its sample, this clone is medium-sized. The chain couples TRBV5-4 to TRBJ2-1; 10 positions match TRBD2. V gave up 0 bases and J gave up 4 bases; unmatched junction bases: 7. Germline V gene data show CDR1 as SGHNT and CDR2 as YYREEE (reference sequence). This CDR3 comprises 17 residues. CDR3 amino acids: CASSLGWLAGDYNEQFF. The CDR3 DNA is TGTGCCAGCAGCTTGGGTTGGCTAGCGGGGGATTACAATGAGCAGTTCTTC.

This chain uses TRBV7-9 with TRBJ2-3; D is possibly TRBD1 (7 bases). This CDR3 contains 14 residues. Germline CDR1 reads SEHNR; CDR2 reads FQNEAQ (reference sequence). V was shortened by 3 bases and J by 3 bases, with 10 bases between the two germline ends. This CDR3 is CASSLTGRTDTQYF. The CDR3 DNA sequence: TGTGCCAGCAGCTTGACAGGGAGGACAGATACGCAGTATTTT.